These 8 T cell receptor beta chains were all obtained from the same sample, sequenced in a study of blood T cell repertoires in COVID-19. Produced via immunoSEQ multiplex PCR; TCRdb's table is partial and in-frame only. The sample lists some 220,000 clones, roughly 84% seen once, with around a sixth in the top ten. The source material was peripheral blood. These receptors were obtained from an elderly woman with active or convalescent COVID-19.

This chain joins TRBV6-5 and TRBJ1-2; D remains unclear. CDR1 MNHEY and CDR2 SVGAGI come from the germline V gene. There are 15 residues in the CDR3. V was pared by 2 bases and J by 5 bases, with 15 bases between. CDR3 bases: TGTGCCAGCAGTTACAAGTCGCGATTCGGGTATGGCTACACCTTC. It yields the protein CASSYKSRFGYGYTF.

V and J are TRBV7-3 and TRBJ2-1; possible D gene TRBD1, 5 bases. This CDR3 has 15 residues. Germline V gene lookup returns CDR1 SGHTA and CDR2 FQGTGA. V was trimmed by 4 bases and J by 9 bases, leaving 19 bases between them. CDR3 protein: CASSYDGRESGEQFF. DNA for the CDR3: TGTGCCAGCAGCTATGACGGCAGGGAATCTGGTGAGCAGTTCTTC.

The DNA for the CDR3 is TGTGCCAGCTCACCAATAAGGGGACAAGAGACCCAGTACTTC. This gives the protein CASSPIRGQETQYF. The rearrangement uses TRBV18 and TRBJ2-5; weak D call: TRBD1 (5 bases). CDR1 and CDR2 (germline): KGHSH, LQKENI. V was pared by 2 bases and J by 2 bases, with 9 bases between. The CDR3 covers 14 residues.

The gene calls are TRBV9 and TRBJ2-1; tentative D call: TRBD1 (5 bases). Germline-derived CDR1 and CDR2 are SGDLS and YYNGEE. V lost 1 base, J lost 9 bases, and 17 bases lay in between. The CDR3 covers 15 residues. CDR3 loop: CASSVLDNQRGEQFF. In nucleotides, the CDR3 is TGTGCCAGCAGCGTATTGGACAACCAAAGGGGTGAGCAGTTCTTC.

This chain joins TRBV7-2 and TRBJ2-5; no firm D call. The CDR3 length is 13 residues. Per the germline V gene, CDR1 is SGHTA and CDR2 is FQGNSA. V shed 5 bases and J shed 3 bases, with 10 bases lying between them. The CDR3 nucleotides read TGTGCCAGCAGCGACCGGCGGAAAGAGACCCAGTACTTC. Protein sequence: CASSDRRKETQYF.

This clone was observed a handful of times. The CDR3 DNA reads as TGTGCCAGCTCACCACATCAACCTTTTCAGGGGAGCTACGAGCAGTACTTC. This gives the protein CASSPHQPFQGSYEQYF. This rearrangement joins TRBV18 to TRBJ2-7, with a possible D match to TRBD1 (6 bases). From germline, CDR1 is KGHSH and CDR2 LQKENI. This CDR3 spans 17 amino acids. Deletions cut 1 base from V and 3 bases from J, with 19 bases between.

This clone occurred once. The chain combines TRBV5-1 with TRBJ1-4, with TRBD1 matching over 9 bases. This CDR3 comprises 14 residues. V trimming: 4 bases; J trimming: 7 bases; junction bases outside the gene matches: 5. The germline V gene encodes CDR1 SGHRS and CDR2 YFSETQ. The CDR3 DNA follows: TGCGCCAGCAGCACCGGGACAGGGTTTGAAAAACTGTTTTTT. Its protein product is CASSTGTGFEKLFF.

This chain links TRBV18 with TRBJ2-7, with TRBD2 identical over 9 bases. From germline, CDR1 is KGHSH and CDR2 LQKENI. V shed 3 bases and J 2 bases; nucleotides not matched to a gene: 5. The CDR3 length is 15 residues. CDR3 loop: CASSPGVAGAYEQYF. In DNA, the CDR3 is TGTGCCAGCTCACCTGGGGTAGCGGGGGCCTACGAGCAGTACTTC.